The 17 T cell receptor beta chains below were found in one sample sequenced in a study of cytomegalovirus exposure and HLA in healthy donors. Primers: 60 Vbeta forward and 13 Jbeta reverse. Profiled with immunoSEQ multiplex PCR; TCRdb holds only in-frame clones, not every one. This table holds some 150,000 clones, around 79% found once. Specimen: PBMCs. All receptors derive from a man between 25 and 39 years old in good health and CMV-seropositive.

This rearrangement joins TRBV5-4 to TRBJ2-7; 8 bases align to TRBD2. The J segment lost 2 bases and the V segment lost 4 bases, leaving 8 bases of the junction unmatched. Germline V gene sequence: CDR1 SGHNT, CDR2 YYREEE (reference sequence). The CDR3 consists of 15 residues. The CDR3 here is CASSQSAGDTYEQYF. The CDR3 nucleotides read TGTGCCAGCAGCCAATCAGCGGGAGACACCTACGAGCAGTACTTC.

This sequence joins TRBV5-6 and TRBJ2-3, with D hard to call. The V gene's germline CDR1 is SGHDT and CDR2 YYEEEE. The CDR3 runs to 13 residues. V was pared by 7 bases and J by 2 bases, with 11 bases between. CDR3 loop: CASSKRYTDTQYF. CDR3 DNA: TGTGCCAGCTCGAAGAGATACACAGATACGCAGTATTTT.

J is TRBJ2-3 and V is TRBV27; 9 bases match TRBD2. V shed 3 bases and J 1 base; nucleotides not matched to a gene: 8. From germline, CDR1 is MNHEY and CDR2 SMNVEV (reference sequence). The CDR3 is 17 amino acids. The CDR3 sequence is CASSLGSGSPRTDTQYF. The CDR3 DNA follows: TGTGCCAGCAGTTTGGGTAGCGGGAGCCCTCGCACAGATACGCAGTATTTT.

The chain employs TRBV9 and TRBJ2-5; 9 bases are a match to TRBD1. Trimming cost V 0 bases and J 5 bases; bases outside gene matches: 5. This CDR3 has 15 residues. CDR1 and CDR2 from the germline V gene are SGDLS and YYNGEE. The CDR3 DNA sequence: TGTGCCAGCAGCGTAGAACAGGGGGCATGGGAGACCCAGTACTTC. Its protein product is CASSVEQGAWETQYF.

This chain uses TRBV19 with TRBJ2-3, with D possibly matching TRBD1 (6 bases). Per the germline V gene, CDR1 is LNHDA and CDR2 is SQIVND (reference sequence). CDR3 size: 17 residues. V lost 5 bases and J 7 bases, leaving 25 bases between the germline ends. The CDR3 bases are TGTGCCAGTAGTGACCTCTCGGACGCCGGTGGGGGCCATACGCAGTATTTT. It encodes CASSDLSDAGGGHTQYF.

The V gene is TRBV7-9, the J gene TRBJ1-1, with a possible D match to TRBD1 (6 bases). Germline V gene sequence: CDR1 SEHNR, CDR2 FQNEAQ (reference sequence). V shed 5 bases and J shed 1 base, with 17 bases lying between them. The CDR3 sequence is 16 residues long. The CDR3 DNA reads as TGTGCCAGCAGCCCTCCCCCGGGACAACGGAACACTGAAGCTTTCTTT. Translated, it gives CASSPPPGQRNTEAFF.

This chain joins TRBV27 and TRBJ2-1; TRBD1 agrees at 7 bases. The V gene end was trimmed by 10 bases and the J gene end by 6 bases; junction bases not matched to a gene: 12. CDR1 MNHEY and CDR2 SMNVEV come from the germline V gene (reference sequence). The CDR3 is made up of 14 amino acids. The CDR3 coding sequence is TGTGCCACCTTGACAGGGTTAGGGTCCAATGAGCAGTTCTTC. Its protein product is CATLTGLGSNEQFF.

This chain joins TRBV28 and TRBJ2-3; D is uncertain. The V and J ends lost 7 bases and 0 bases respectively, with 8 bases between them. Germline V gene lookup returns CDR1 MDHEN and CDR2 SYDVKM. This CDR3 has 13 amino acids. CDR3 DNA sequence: TGTGCCAGCACAGGCTCTAGCACAGATACGCAGTATTTT. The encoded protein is CASTGSSTDTQYF.

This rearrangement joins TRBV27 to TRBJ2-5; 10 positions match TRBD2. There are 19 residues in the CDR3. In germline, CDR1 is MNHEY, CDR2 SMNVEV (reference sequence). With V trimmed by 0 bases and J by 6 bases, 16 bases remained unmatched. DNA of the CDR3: TGTGCCAGCAGTTTATCGACTTCGAGCGGGAGGGCCGAGGAGCAGACCCAGTACTTC. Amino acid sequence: CASSLSTSSGRAEEQTQYF.

CDR3 region: CARNTKSGLTKTQYF. The CDR3 DNA reads as TGTGCCAGGAACACGAAATCCGGACTTACGAAGACCCAGTACTTC. The chain joins TRBV21-1 to TRBJ2-5; the table's D call, TRBD2, has no DNA check behind it. TRBV21-1 is assigned pseudogene status. The CDR3 covers 15 residues.

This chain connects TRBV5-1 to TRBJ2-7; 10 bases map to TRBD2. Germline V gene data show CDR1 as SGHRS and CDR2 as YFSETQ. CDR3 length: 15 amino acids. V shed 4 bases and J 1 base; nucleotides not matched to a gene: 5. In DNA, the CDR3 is TGCGCCAGCAGCCACGGACTAGCGGTATCCTACGAGCAGTACTTC. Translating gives CASSHGLAVSYEQYF.

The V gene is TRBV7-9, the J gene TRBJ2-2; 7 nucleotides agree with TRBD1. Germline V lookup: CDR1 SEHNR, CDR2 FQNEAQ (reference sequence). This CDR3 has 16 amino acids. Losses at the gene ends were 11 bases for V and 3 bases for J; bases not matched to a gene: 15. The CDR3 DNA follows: TGTGCCGGATTGACAGGGCGTCCTCTAGACACCGGGGAGCTGTTTTTT. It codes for CAGLTGRPLDTGELFF. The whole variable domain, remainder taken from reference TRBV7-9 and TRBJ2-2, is DTGVSQNPRHKITKRGQNVTFRCDPISEHNRLYWYRQTLGQGPEFLTYFQNEAQLEKSRLLSDRFSAERPKGSFSTLEIQRTEQGDSAMYLCAGLTGRPLDTGELFFGEGSRLTVL.

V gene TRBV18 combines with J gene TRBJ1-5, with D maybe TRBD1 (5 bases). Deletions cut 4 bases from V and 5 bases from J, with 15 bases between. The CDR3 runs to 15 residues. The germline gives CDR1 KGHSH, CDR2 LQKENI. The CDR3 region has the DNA TGTGCCAGCTCACTGCTCAGGGTTCTGGATCAGCCCCAGCATTTT. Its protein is CASSLLRVLDQPQHF.

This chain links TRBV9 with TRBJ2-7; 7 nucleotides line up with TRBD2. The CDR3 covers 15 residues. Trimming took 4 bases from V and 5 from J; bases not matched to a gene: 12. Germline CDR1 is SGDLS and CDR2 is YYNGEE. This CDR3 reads CASSLGTGRFHEQYF. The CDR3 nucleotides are TGTGCCAGCAGCCTAGGGACCGGGAGGTTCCACGAGCAGTACTTC.

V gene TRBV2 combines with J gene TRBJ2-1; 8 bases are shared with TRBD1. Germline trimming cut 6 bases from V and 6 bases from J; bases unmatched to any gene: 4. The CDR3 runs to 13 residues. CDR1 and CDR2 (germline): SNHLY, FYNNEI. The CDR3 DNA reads TGTGCCAGCAGCTCCGGGACAGGCAATGAGCAGTTCTTC. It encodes CASSSGTGNEQFF.

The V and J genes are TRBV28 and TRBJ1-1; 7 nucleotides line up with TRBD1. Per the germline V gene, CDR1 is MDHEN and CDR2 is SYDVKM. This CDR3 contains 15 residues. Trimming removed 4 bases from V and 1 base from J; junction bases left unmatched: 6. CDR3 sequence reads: CASSSIRGANTEAFF. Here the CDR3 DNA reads TGTGCCAGCAGTTCTATCAGGGGGGCGAACACTGAAGCTTTCTTT.

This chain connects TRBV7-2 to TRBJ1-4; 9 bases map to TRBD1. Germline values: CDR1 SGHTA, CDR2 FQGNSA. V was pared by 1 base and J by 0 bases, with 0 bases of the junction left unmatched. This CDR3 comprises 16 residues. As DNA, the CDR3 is TGTGCCAGCAGCTTAGGGGACAGGGCAACTAATGAAAAACTGTTTTTT. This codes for CASSLGDRATNEKLFF.